This T cell receptor beta chain appears in the sequencing data of a study of blood T cells in healthy people across ages (dated by TCRdb to the mid-2010s). At the level of the whole study: In model experiments, roughly one uniquely barcoded TCR beta cDNA molecule per two T cells was captured by template switching. Using deep sequencing normalized with unique cDNA molecular identifiers, the study measured how TCR beta repertoire diversity changes with age. The donors were divided into four age groups: young (average roughly 15 years), middle-aged (about 39), aged (about 62) and long-lived (about 79). To avoid experimental bias, donors of different ages were distributed randomly across sequencing lanes. For two donors (one aged 18 to 30 and one aged 80 or older), the study analyzed two additional independent replicas of 1 million unique cDNA reads from the same blood draw. Points the paper makes about the study in general: The long-lived group showed more naive CD4+ T cells, fewer expanded clones and increased TCR diversity than the aged group, suggesting age selection. As age increased, observed TCR beta diversity per million T cells dropped in a roughly linear way, and a significant reduction was already evident by age about 40. Estimates of total diversity from one million sequenced T cells were regarded as lower bounds and underestimates. Observed TCR beta diversity correlated strongly with the percentage of naive T cells measured by flow cytometry. Bulk unsorted PBMC profiling prevented conclusive comparison of naive and antigen-experienced compartments. The CMV infection status of donors was not known, potentially confounding age-related changes in expanded clonotypes.

This clonotype was detected many times. Its antigen remains undetermined. No much larger clone exists at a distance of one base, and base qualities are not known. Receptor amplification or capture employed 5' RACE. The listed sequencing device is Illumina HiSeq 2500. The second PCR ran for about 6 to 12 cycles and used a J-beta primer mix along with a sample-barcoded 5' primer. Each TCR beta cDNA molecule received a unique molecular identifier from a template-switch 5' adaptor carrying 12 random nucleotides. Each sample yielded at least 3 million CDR3-containing paired-end reads. All of the RNA was converted into first-strand cDNA using the Mint cDNA synthesis kit, with a TRBC-specific oligonucleotide serving as the primer. All cDNA was treated with uracil-DNA glycosylase and then went through a first 18-cycle PCR with the universal primers M1SS and BC2_uni_R. From the authors' description of their analysis: Normalization of each sample was performed by random selection of 1 million high-quality reads, each carrying a distinct molecular identifier. Instead of being binned into consensus sequences, reads that shared molecular identifiers were thrown out. MiTCR, set to a Q25 quality threshold and the strictest error-elimination algorithm, was used for CDR3 identification, clonotype clustering and error correction. A nonparametric unseen species model with Euler transformation was used to estimate lower-bound total TCR beta diversity. Using fastp trimming at Q25 and MiXCR clonotype assembly, TCRdb reanalyzed the public sequencing data and kept in-frame beta chains. All rows with the same CDR3 protein become a single entry with the most common DNA and genes. TCRdb's processing, not the study's, gives the V and J calls here. In this sample the table shows around 1.5 million distinct CDR3 sequences, 42% of which occur a single time. 7.9% of the sample lies in the top ten.

Systemically healthy Caucasian individuals from Russia, approximately 39 in total and aged roughly 6 to 100 years, were included as donors. Each donor gave 8 to 10 milliliters of peripheral blood, drawn into EDTA-treated Vacutainer tubes. Ficoll-Paque density-gradient centrifugation was used to isolate PBMCs, with at least 6.5 million per sample. Total RNA, at least 5 micrograms per sample, was extracted from PBMCs with Trizol reagent. For every donor, flow cytometry on a PBMC aliquot measured the percentage of naive CD45RAhigh/CD27high T cells. Including cysteine and phenylalanine, the CDR3 has 10 amino acids. Just the 30-base CDR3 DNA is kept, in frame starting at base 1. The germline V gene (reference sequence) specifies DFQATT as CDR1 and SNEGSKA as CDR2. Trimming leaves V shorter by 5 bases and J shorter by 11 bases, with the junction holding 3 bases beyond the gene matches.

The specimen sequenced was blood. The rearranged segments are TRBV20-1 and TRBJ1-5; 7 junctional bases match TRBD1. The source is a woman aged 18 to 35 in good health. CDR3 loop: CSASDRTQHF. In nucleotides, the sequence is TGCAGTGCTTCGGACAGGACCCAGCATTTT.